Listed below are T cell receptor beta chains from one sample, sequenced in a study of shared clonotypes between healthy human individuals. Repertoires were generated with immunoSEQ multiplex PCR, while TCRdb's copy carries only in-frame clones and drops some. The sample gives around 440,000 clones, approximately 71% of which show up once; more than 10% is in the top ten. The sample comprised PBMCs. The receptors derive from a middle-aged woman in good health. Some clones in this sample may be carry-over from other donors' samples. Both conserved end residues are part of each CDR3. The order of the fields is D gene, V gene, J gene, clone size, CDR3 DNA, CDR3 protein. D genes are given only for firm matches. A clone size is listed for some rows: how often the clone was seen (once, few, many), or a class if it is expanded.

>.|TRBV28|TRBJ2-7|.
TGTGCCAGCAGGAACTCGGGACGTTACGAGCAGTACTTC
CASRNSGRYEQYF
>.|TRBV9|TRBJ2-3|.
TGTGCCAGCAGCGTAGGACTAGCAGATACGCAGTATTTT
CASSVGLADTQYF
>.|TRBV28|TRBJ2-5|.
TGTGCCAGCAGTTTGACCGGACAGTTCCAAGAGACCCAGTACTTC
CASSLTGQFQETQYF
>.|TRBV5-1|TRBJ1-1|.
TGCGCCAGCAGCCGATACTCCGGGACCCCGAACACTGAAGCTTTCTTT
CASSRYSGTPNTEAFF
>.|TRBV19|TRBJ1-1|.
TGTGCCAGTAGTGCGGTTATGAACACTGAAGCTTTCTTT
CASSAVMNTEAFF
>.|TRBV29-1|TRBJ2-7|few
TGCAGCGTTGAAGAATCGGGCTTGCCTCTCCAGTACTTC
CSVEESGLPLQYF
>TRBD1|TRBV28|TRBJ1-2|few
TGTGCCAGCAGTGACCCCCGGACAGGGGACTATGGCTACACCTTC
CASSDPRTGDYGYTF
>.|TRBV5-1|TRBJ1-5|.
TGCGCCAGCAGCTTGGACGGGTCCAATCAGCCCCAGCATTTT
CASSLDGSNQPQHF
>.|TRBV7-9|TRBJ2-2|.
TGTGCCAGCAGCAAAAGCGGAGGGACGAACACCGGGGAGCTGTTTTTT
CASSKSGGTNTGELFF
>.|TRBV6-6|TRBJ2-2|.
TGTGCCAGCAGTTCCGACAGGTCCGAGGGGGAGCTGTTTTTT
CASSSDRSEGELFF
>.|TRBV10-3|TRBJ1-3|.
TGTGCCATCAGGAGGACTGGAAACACCATATATTTT
CAIRRTGNTIYF
>TRBD1|TRBV5-6|TRBJ2-3|once
TGTGCCAGCAGCTCAACGACAGGGGCAGATACGCAGTATTTT
CASSSTTGADTQYF
>TRBD2|TRBV29-1|TRBJ2-7|.
TGCAGCGTTGAACTAGCGGGATCCTACGAGCAGTACTTC
CSVELAGSYEQYF
>TRBD1|TRBV19|TRBJ1-2|.
TGTGCCAGTAGTCTTTTACCGGGACAGGGGTATGGCTACACCTTC
CASSLLPGQGYGYTF
>TRBD1|TRBV19|TRBJ1-2|.
TGTGCCAGTAGTAGGGACAGGGAGTACTATGGCTACACCTTC
CASSRDREYYGYTF
>.|TRBV9|TRBJ1-4|.
TGTGCCAGCAGCCTTGGGGCAACTAATGAAAAACTGTTTTTT
CASSLGATNEKLFF
>TRBD1|TRBV18|TRBJ1-4|.
TGTGCCAGCTCAGAGGGGGCGGATGAAAAACTGTTTTTT
CASSEGADEKLFF
>.|TRBV10-1|TRBJ1-4|.
TGCGCCAGCAGTGAACAGGACAGATGTAATGAAAAACTGTTTTTT
CASSEQDRCNEKLFF
>.|TRBV9|TRBJ2-1|.
TGTGCCAGCAGCGTAGGTCGTCCGCGACCGGGCAATGAGCAGTTCTTC
CASSVGRPRPGNEQFF
>TRBD2|TRBV5-1|TRBJ2-5|once
TGCGCCAGCAGCTTGGGACTAGCGGGAAGTTATGAGACCCAGTACTTC
CASSLGLAGSYETQYF
>.|TRBV5-6|TRBJ2-6|.
TGTGCCAGCAGCGAGGTCTCTGGGGCCAACGTCCTGACTTTC
CASSEVSGANVLTF
>.|TRBV30|TRBJ2-1|.
TGTGCCTGGAAGCAGCGGGCAAGCTCCTACAATGAGCAGTTCTTC
CAWKQRASSYNEQFF
>.|TRBV19|TRBJ2-7|once
TGTGCCAGTAGTATAAGGTCCCTTAACTCCTACGAGCAGTACTTC
CASSIRSLNSYEQYF
>.|TRBV18|TRBJ1-2|.
TGTGCCAGCTCACCGCTAGGGAACGATGGCTACACCTTC
CASSPLGNDGYTF
>.|TRBV7-6|TRBJ1-2|.
TGTGCCAGCAGCTTAAAGCCCAACGGGGGCCTAAACTATGGCTACACCTTC
CASSLKPNGGLNYGYTF
>.|TRBV28|TRBJ2-1|.
TGTGCCAGCGGAGCTGGTGAGCAGTTCTTC
CASGAGEQFF
>.|TRBV7-9|TRBJ1-2|.
TGTGCCAGCAGCTTAACGGGGCAGCACTACACCTTC
CASSLTGQHYTF
>.|TRBV18|TRBJ1-1|few
TGTGCCAGCTCACCCACAGGGCATGAAGCTTTCTTT
CASSPTGHEAFF
>TRBD2|TRBV5-1|TRBJ2-5|.
TGCGCCAGCAGCCGCGGGACTACACAAGAGACCCAGTACTTC
CASSRGTTQETQYF
>TRBD1|TRBV19|TRBJ2-1|.
TGTGCCAGTACCGGGACAGAATACAATGAGCAGTTCTTC
CASTGTEYNEQFF
>.|TRBV6-5|TRBJ1-1|.
TGTGCCAGCAGTCAAGGGACATTTTTGAGCACTGAAGCTTTCTTT
CASSQGTFLSTEAFF
>.|TRBV5-4|TRBJ2-3|many
TGTGCCAGCAGCTCCCCCGGGACTGATGTGGCAGATACGCAGTATTTT
CASSSPGTDVADTQYF
>TRBD1|TRBV6-6|TRBJ1-4|.
TGTGCCAGCAGTAGGGACAGGGAGGAAAAACTGTTTTTT
CASSRDREEKLFF
>.|TRBV12-2|TRBJ2-7|.
TGTGCAAGTCGCTTAGCGCTTCTAGCGGGAGTTTGGTACGAGCAGTACTTC
CASRLALLAGVWYEQYF
>TRBD2|TRBV6-5|TRBJ2-1|many
TGTGCCAGCAGTCTAGCGGGTGCGTACAATGAGCAGTTCTTC
CASSLAGAYNEQFF
>.|TRBV9|TRBJ1-5|.
TGTGCCAGCAGCGTAGGGGCATCAGAGGGTCAGCCCCAGCATTTT
CASSVGASEGQPQHF
>.|TRBV20-1|TRBJ1-2|.
TGCAGTGCTATCTTAGGCGGTGGCTACACCTTC
CSAILGGGYTF
>TRBD1|TRBV4-1|TRBJ2-6|.
TGCGCCAGCAGCCAAGATGGGACAGACCCTGGGGCCAACGTCCTGACTTTC
CASSQDGTDPGANVLTF
>TRBD1|TRBV7-3|TRBJ2-1|few
TGTGCCAGCAGCCCGGGACAGGGTGTAAATGAGCAGTTCTTC
CASSPGQGVNEQFF
>.|TRBV7-8|TRBJ2-1|once
TGTGCCAGCAGCATGGACAAATACAATGAGCAGTTCTTC
CASSMDKYNEQFF
>.|TRBV4-2|TRBJ2-2|.
TGTGCCAGCAGCCAGGAGAGCGGAAACACCGGGGAGCTGTTTTTT
CASSQESGNTGELFF
>.|TRBV27|TRBJ2-7|.
TGTGCCAGCAGTTTATCGGCTAGCAGGACGGCTTTCGGGTACGAGCAGTACTTC
CASSLSASRTAFGYEQYF
>TRBD1|TRBV6-5|TRBJ2-3|.
TGTGCCAGCAGGACAGGGGGCGCGGGTACGCAGTATTTT
CASRTGGAGTQYF
>TRBD2|TRBV29-1|TRBJ2-7|.
TGCAGCGTTGAAGCCCCGCTAGCGGGAGTGTTCGAGCAGCACTTC
CSVEAPLAGVFEQHF
>.|TRBV5-1|TRBJ2-7|.
TGCGCCAGCAGCTTGGCAGGGGACGTTACCTCCTACGAGCAGTACTTC
CASSLAGDVTSYEQYF
>.|TRBV29-1|TRBJ2-7|.
TGCAGCGTTGAAGATGGAGGGCCTCCCTACGAGCAGTACTTC
CSVEDGGPPYEQYF
>TRBD1|TRBV5-5|TRBJ1-4|many
TGTGCCAGCAGTCAAGGACAGGGCCGACATCGGGAAAAACTGTTTTTT
CASSQGQGRHREKLFF
>.|TRBV7-2|TRBJ2-1|.
TGTGCCAGCAGCGTGCCCTCCGTTGATGAGCAGTTCTTC
CASSVPSVDEQFF
>.|TRBV13|TRBJ2-2|.
TGTGCCAGCAGCCCGGACCGGGACACCGGGGAGCTGTTTTTT
CASSPDRDTGELFF
>.|TRBV19|TRBJ2-1|once
TGTGCCAGTAGTAAACAGGGTTCGGGGACCTACAATGAGCAGTTCTTC
CASSKQGSGTYNEQFF
>.|TRBV5-1|TRBJ1-1|many
TGCGCCAGCAGCTTCTGGCCGGGAGACTCGACAGATTTGAACACTGAAGCTTTCTTT
CASSFWPGDSTDLNTEAFF
>.|TRBV6-1|TRBJ2-6|.
TGTGCCAGCAGTGAAGAGGTGGGGACTGGGGCCAACGTCCTGACTTTC
CASSEEVGTGANVLTF
>TRBD1|TRBV30|TRBJ1-1|.
TGTGCCTGGAGTACCGGGACAGTGAACACTGAAGCTTTCTTT
CAWSTGTVNTEAFF
>.|TRBV7-9|TRBJ1-1|.
TGTGCCAGCAGCTTATCCCCTGAAAGGGGGGGAGCTTTCTTT
CASSLSPERGGAFF
>TRBD1|TRBV19|TRBJ1-2|.
TGTGCCAGTAGCGCCTCGGGACAGGGCAGAGTGGTCTATGGCTACACCTTC
CASSASGQGRVVYGYTF
>.|TRBV15|TRBJ2-7|.
TGTGCCACCAGCAAAGCGAGAGGACAGCTCTACGAGCAGTACTTC
CATSKARGQLYEQYF
>TRBD2|TRBV10-3|TRBJ2-1|.
TGTGCCATCAGTGAGTCGATCGGGACTAGCGGATCCAATGAGCAGTTCTTC
CAISESIGTSGSNEQFF
>.|TRBV2|TRBJ1-2|.
TGTGCCAGCAGTGAGAGGGCAGATAATGCTAGAAACTATGGCTACACCTTC
CASSERADNARNYGYTF
>.|TRBV19|TRBJ1-3|.
TGTGCCAGTAGTAAACGAGGTGGAAACACCATATATTTT
CASSKRGGNTIYF
>.|TRBV9|TRBJ2-7|.
TGTGCCAGCAGCCAGGGGGGAGACTTGAGGGAGCAGTACTTC
CASSQGGDLREQYF